This T cell receptor (beta chain) was identified during a study of response to subunit inactivated influenza vaccine. One entry per CDR3 protein results from TCRdb running MiXCR on the RT-PCR reads. The data contain around 530,000 distinct CDR3 sequences, 12% of them singletons. A remark on this clonotype: Its antigen is not known.

There are 18 residues in the CDR3. Germline V gene lookup returns CDR1 LGHNA and CDR2 YSLEER. The V and J ends lost 0 bases and 3 bases respectively, with 15 bases between them. Study-wide points: Authors proposed each seasonal influenza vaccination draws in few new T cells.

The receptor comes from a man between 45 and 60 years old who received an inactivated influenza vaccine. The sample in question was PBMCs from blood, obtained on the day of vaccination. The rearrangement joins TRBV4-3 to TRBJ1-6; no clear D gene. CDR3: CASSQEYRRAFYNSPLHF. In nucleotides, the CDR3 is TGCGCCAGCAGCCAAGAATACAGAAGGGCCTTCTATAATTCACCCCTCCACTTT.